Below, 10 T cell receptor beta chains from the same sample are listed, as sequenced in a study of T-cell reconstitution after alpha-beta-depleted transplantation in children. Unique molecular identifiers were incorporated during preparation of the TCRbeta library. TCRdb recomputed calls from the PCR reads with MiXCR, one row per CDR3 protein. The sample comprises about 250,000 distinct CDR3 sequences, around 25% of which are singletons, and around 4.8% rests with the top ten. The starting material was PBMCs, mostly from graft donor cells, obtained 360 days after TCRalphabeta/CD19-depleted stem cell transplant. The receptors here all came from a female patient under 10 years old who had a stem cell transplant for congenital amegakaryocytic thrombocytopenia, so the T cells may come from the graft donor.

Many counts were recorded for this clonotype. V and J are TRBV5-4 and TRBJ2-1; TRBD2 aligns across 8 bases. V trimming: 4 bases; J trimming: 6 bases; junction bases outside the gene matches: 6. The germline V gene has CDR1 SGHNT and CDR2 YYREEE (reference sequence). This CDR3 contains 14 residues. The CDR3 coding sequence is TGTGCCAGCAGCACCCCCCGGGAGGGCAATGAGCAGTTCTTC. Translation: CASSTPREGNEQFF.

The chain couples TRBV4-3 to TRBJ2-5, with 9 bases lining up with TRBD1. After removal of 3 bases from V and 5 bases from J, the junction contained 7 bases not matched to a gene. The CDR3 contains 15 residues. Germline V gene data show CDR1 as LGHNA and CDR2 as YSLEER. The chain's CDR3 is CASSHWGQGLETQYF. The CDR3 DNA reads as TGCGCCAGCAGCCATTGGGGACAGGGTCTGGAGACCCAGTACTTC.

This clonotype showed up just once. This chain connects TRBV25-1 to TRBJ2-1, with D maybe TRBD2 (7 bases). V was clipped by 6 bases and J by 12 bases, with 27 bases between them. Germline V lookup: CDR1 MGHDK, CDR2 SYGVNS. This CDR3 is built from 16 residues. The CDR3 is CASRPGEAGAQGGQFF. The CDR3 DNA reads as TGTGCCAGCAGGCCTGGGGAGGCGGGGGCCCAGGGTGGGCAGTTCTTC.

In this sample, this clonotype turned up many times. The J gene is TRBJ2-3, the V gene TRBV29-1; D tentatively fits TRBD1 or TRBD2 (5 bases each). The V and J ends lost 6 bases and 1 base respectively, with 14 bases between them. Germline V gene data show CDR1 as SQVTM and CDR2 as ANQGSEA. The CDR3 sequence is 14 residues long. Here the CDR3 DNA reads TGCAGCGTCGGGCTTGGGGGAGGCACAGATACGCAGTATTTT. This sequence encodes CSVGLGGGTDTQYF.

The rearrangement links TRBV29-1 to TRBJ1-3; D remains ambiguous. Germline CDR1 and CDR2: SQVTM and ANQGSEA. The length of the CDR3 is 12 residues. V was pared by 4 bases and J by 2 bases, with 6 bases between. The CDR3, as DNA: TGCAGCGTTGGCGGGGCTGGAAACACCATATATTTT. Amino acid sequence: CSVGGAGNTIYF.

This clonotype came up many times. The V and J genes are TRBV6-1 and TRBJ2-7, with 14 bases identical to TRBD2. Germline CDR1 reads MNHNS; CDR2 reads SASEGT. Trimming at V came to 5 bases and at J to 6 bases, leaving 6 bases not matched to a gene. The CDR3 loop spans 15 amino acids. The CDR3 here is CASSTPGLAGAEQYF. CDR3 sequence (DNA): TGTGCCAGCAGTACCCCGGGACTAGCGGGAGCCGAGCAGTACTTC.

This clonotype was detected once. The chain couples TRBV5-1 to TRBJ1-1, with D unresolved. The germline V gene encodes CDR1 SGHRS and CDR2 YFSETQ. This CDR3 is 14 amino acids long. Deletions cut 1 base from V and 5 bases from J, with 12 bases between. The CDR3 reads CASSLTAEFTEAFF. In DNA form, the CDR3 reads TGCGCCAGCAGCTTGACGGCAGAATTTACTGAAGCTTTCTTT.

As DNA, the CDR3 is TGTGCCAGCAGTTCCACCGGGGGAAACACCATATATTTT. Protein sequence: CASSSTGGNTIYF. This chain links TRBV28 with TRBJ1-3, with D hard to call. V lost 4 bases and J 4 bases, leaving 8 bases between the germline ends. The CDR3 is 13 amino acids. Germline-derived CDR1 and CDR2 are MDHEN and SYDVKM.

CDR3 nucleotides: TGCAGCGTTGACGGGGCAGGGGGCTCCTACAATGAGCAGTTCTTC. It specifies CSVDGAGGSYNEQFF. This rearrangement joins TRBV29-1 to TRBJ2-1, with TRBD1 identical over 7 bases. The V gene's germline CDR1 is SQVTM and CDR2 ANQGSEA. The V segment lost 3 bases and the J segment 0 bases; nucleotides outside the gene matches: 5. CDR3 size: 15 residues.

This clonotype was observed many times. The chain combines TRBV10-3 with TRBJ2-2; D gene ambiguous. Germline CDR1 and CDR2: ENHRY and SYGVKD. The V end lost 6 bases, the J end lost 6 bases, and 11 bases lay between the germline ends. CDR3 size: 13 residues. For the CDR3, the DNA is TGTGCCATCAGCCGACTCGTCTCCGGGGAGCTGTTTTTT. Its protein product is CAISRLVSGELFF.